The entry that follows covers one TCR beta chain sequence. The antigen is not known. Germline CDR1 reads WSHSY; CDR2 reads SAAADI. The CDR3 has 14 residues. The J segment lost 2 bases and the V segment lost 10 bases, leaving 8 bases of the junction unmatched. This sample stems from a study of cytomegalovirus exposure and HLA in healthy donors. Study summary: As released early, the data held roughly 85 million unique TCRs from HLA-typed donors.

Study findings and constraints: When analyzed later, the rates of TCR association showed variation by HLA locus, with DRB1 the most and HLA-C the fewest. Data from an earlier analysis indicated that most TCR beta V segments were productive either about 90% or about 30% of the time.

Amplification used 60 Vbeta primers and 13 Jbeta primers. Libraries were prepared by immunoSEQ multiplex PCR; TCRdb keeps only in-frame clonotypes and omits some of them. The repertoire holds about 99,000 clones, with about four fifths as singletons. The V call is TRBV10-2, the J call TRBJ1-1; TRBD1 matches at 9 bases. The source of this sequence is a male donor in good health and CMV-seropositive. The specimen sequenced was PBMCs. This CDR3 reads CAIQQTGGNTEAFF. In nucleotides, the CDR3 is TGCGCCATACAACAGACAGGGGGTAACACTGAAGCTTTCTTT.